Here is one T cell receptor beta chain with its context. Its antigen remains unknown. PCR involved 60 Vbeta and 13 Jbeta primers. The assay was immunoSEQ multiplex PCR, and TCRdb's table has in-frame clones only and misses some. The data show 200,000 to 250,000 clones, with 80% to 85% seen just once and roughly 0.71% held by the top ten. The sample originates from a study of cytomegalovirus exposure and HLA in healthy donors. The donors (healthy individuals) were bone marrow donors. CDR1 and CDR2 (germline): SGHRS, YFSETQ. V lost 6 bases, J lost 4 bases, and 6 bases stayed unmatched. The CDR3 extends over 14 amino acids. Overall study results and limits: Analysis was performed later, and it showed HLA-associated TCR beta chains to be more clonally expanded than equally common others. Certain sequence variants were highly shared and formed a cluster, and this cluster was likely a sequencing artifact.

Sequenced sample: PBMCs. The chain joins TRBV5-1 to TRBJ2-2; 7 positions match TRBD1. The TCR was taken from a boy aged 2-9 years in good health and CMV-seronegative. CDR3 sequence reads: CASTSTGFTGELFF. CDR3 DNA: TGCGCCAGCACCTCGACAGGGTTCACCGGGGAGCTGTTTTTT.